The clone carrying this TCR beta chain has more than one count but fewer than ten. What it recognizes is unknown. These data come from a study of blood T cells in healthy people across ages. Study-level results: Across the age range, TCR beta diversity per million T cells fell in a roughly linear way. Investigators viewed diversity estimates from one million T cells as underestimates, the study reported.

With a J-beta primer mix and a sample-barcoded 5' primer, a second PCR ran roughly 6 to 12 cycles. Each of the cDNA molecules was tagged by a template-switch adaptor with 12 random nucleotides. TCRdb fed the 5' RACE reads into MiXCR, producing one record per CDR3 protein. This sample has some 1.5 million distinct CDR3 sequences, with roughly two fifths found just once. Deletions cut 3 bases from V and 4 bases from J, with 9 bases between. There are 13 residues in the CDR3. Sample: blood. This clonotype was obtained from a woman younger than 35 in good health. V gene TRBV12-3 or TRBV12-4 combines with J gene TRBJ1-2; D ambiguous. The CDR3 nucleotides read TGTGCCAGCAGTTTTGCGGGATCCTATGGCTACACCTTC. Its protein is CASSFAGSYGYTF.